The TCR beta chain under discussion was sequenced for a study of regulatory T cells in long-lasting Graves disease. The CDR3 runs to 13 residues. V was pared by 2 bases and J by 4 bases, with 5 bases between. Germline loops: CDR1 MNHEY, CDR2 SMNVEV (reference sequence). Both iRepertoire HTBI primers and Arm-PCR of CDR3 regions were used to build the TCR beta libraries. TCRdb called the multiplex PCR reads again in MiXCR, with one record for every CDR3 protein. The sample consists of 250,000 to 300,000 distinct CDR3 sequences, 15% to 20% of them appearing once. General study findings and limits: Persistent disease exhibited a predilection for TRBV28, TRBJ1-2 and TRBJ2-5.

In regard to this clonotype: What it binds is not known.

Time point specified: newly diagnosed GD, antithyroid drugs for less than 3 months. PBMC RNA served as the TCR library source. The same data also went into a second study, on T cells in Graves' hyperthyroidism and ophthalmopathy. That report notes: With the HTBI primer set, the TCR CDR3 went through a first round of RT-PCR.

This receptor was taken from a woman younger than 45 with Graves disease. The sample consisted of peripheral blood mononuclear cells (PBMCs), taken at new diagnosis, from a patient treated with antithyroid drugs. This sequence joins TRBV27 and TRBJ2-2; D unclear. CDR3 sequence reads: CASSLILTGELFF. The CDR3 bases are TGTGCCAGCAGTTTAATCCTCACCGGGGAGCTGTTTTTT.